The 19 T cell receptor beta chains below were found in one sample sequenced in a study of Ad26.COV2.S vaccination and SARS-CoV-2 variants. Method: immunoSEQ multiplex PCR; TCRdb's copy keeps in-frame clones and lacks some. The data hold roughly 460,000 clones, with roughly nine tenths observed a single time. The treatment: roughly 18 received Ad26.COV2.S at low or high dose, single or two shots; several received placebo; per-sample allocation not given. Day 63 following the first vaccine or placebo injection was when the samples were taken. The sequencing here drew on peripheral blood, taken in a trial of Ad26.COV2.S vaccine versus placebo. Receptors originate from a person aged 18-65 years who received the Ad26.COV2.S COVID-19 vaccine or a placebo.

This chain uses TRBV12-3 or TRBV12-4 with TRBJ2-1, with a possible D match to TRBD1 (5 bases). V dropped 5 bases and J dropped 9 bases, with 11 bases sitting between them. The CDR3 has 12 amino acids. The CDR3 reads CASSDQGGEQFF. The DNA for the CDR3 is TGTGCCAGCAGTGACCAGGGTGGTGAGCAGTTCTTC.

A single count supports this clone. For the CDR3, the DNA is TGTGCCATCAGTGAAAGGAGTGAGCAGTTCTTC. Protein product: CAISERSEQFF. The rearrangement links TRBV10-3 to TRBJ2-1; D gene ambiguous. The CDR3 loop spans 11 amino acids. Germline values: CDR1 ENHRY, CDR2 SYGVKD. V was shortened by 3 bases and J by 9 bases, with 6 bases between the two germline ends.

The sample holds one count of this clone. The chain links TRBV25-1 to TRBJ1-3, with TRBD1 identical over 7 bases. This CDR3 region has 17 residues. V was clipped by 7 bases and J by 0 bases; unmatched bases: 12. Germline-derived CDR1 and CDR2 are MGHDK and SYGVNS. The CDR3 loop is CASTEGGTVLSGNTIYF. CDR3 DNA sequence: TGTGCCAGCACCGAAGGGGGGACAGTGCTCTCTGGAAACACCATATATTTT. The full variable domain, rest sourced from reference TRBV25-1 and TRBJ1-3, is EADIYQTPRYLVIGTGKKITLECSQTMGHDKMYWYQQDPGMELHLIHYSYGVNSTEKGDLSSESTVSRIRTEHFPLTLESARPSHTSQYLCASTEGGTVLSGNTIYFGEGSWLTVV.

The rearrangement joins TRBV4-3 to TRBJ1-2, with 7 bases that match TRBD1. Trimming cost V 0 bases and J 13 bases; bases outside gene matches: 8. The CDR3 is 13 residues long. The V gene's germline CDR1 is LGHNA and CDR2 YSLEER. The CDR3 sequence: CASSQDIQGVSTF. CDR3 DNA: TGCGCCAGCAGCCAAGATATCCAGGGGGTGTCCACCTTC.

V gene TRBV5-1 combines with J gene TRBJ1-4, with D possibly TRBD1 on 5 matching bases. From germline, CDR1 is SGHRS and CDR2 YFSETQ. Trimming shortened V by 3 bases and J by 4 bases, and 13 bases separated the two germline ends. The CDR3 is made up of 15 amino acids. The CDR3 protein is CASSWGTGNNEKLFF. The CDR3 nucleotides read TGCGCCAGCAGCTGGGGGACGGGAAATAATGAAAAACTGTTTTTT. Full variable domain (remainder filled in from reference TRBV5-1 and TRBJ1-4): KAGVTQTPRYLIKTRGQQVTLSCSPISGHRSVSWYQQTPGQGLQFLFEYFSETQRNKGNFPGRFSGRQFSNSRSEMNVSTLELGDSALYLCASSWGTGNNEKLFFGSGTQLSVL.

The V call is TRBV25-1, the J call TRBJ1-5, with a tentative D call TRBD1 (6 bases). This CDR3 spans 15 amino acids. Trimming cost V 1 base and J 3 bases, with 10 bases left between them. Germline V gives CDR1 MGHDK, CDR2 SYGVNS. In DNA form, the CDR3 reads TGTGCCAGCAGTGAATCACAGGGCCCCAATCAGCCCCAGCATTTT. Its translation is CASSESQGPNQPQHF. The full variable domain, in which reference TRBV25-1 and TRBJ1-5 provide the parts outside the CDR3, is EADIYQTPRYLVIGTGKKITLECSQTMGHDKMYWYQQDPGMELHLIHYSYGVNSTEKGDLSSESTVSRIRTEHFPLTLESARPSHTSQYLCASSESQGPNQPQHFGDGTRLSIL.

The rearrangement joins TRBV18 to TRBJ1-4, with 8 bases fitting TRBD1. Unmatched junction bases numbered 9, after V lost 6 bases and J lost 6 bases. CDR1 and CDR2 from the germline V gene are KGHSH and LQKENI. There are 15 residues in the CDR3. The CDR3, as DNA: TGTGCCAGCTCTCTGGACAGGGTGAGGGATGAAAAACTGTTTTTT. This encodes CASSLDRVRDEKLFF.

The chain carries TRBV30 and TRBJ2-2; D is perhaps TRBD1 (6 bases). This CDR3 contains 16 residues. Germline values: CDR1 GTSNPN, CDR2 SVGIG (reference sequence). The ends were cut back, 1 base at V and 2 bases at J, with 14 bases in the middle. The CDR3 region has the DNA TGTGCCTGGAGTGGTATTGGACAGCTAAACACCGGGGAGCTGTTTTTT. Encoded protein: CAWSGIGQLNTGELFF. The full variable domain, completed using reference TRBV30 and TRBJ2-2, is SQTIHQWPATLVQPVGSPLSLECTVEGTSNPNLYWYRQAAGRGLQLLFYSVGIGQISSEVPQNLSASRPQDRQFILSSKKLLLSDSGFYLCAWSGIGQLNTGELFFGEGSRLTVL.

The genes are TRBV5-1 and TRBJ2-1; no definite D call. Trimming removed 1 base at V and 2 bases at J, with 4 bases between. CDR1 and CDR2 (germline): SGHRS, YFSETQ. CDR3 length equals 13 residues. The DNA of the CDR3 is TGCGCCAGCAGCTTGAGTCCCTACAATGAGCAGTTCTTC. Translating it yields CASSLSPYNEQFF. The whole variable domain, remainder taken from reference TRBV5-1 and TRBJ2-1, is KAGVTQTPRYLIKTRGQQVTLSCSPISGHRSVSWYQQTPGQGLQFLFEYFSETQRNKGNFPGRFSGRQFSNSRSEMNVSTLELGDSALYLCASSLSPYNEQFFGPGTRLTVL.

The rearrangement links TRBV4-2 to TRBJ1-6; 7 positions agree with TRBD1. In germline, CDR1 is LGHNA, CDR2 YNFKEQ. CDR3 length: 19 residues. V lost 1 base and J lost 5; bases outside the gene matches: 14. DNA for the CDR3: TGTGCCAGCAGCCAAGTTCCCTCTACCGGGACAGAAAATAATTCACCCCTCCACTTT. The encoded protein is CASSQVPSTGTENNSPLHF.

V and J are TRBV27 and TRBJ2-3, with TRBD2 identical over 7 bases. The CDR3 contains 14 residues. The trim removed 5 bases at V and 8 bases at J, leaving 10 bases unmatched. The germline gives CDR1 MNHEY, CDR2 SMNVEV (reference sequence). CDR3 DNA sequence: TGTGCCAGCAGTCCCGGGACTATGGGAGTTACGCAGTATTTT. Protein product: CASSPGTMGVTQYF.

The J gene is TRBJ2-3, the V gene TRBV7-8; 7 positions match TRBD2. Unmatched junction bases numbered 9, after V lost 2 bases and J lost 1 base. This CDR3 contains 17 residues. CDR1 is SGHVS, CDR2 FQNEAQ, per germline. This CDR3 is CASSLSVGLVGTDTQYF. The CDR3 DNA follows: TGTGCCAGCAGCTTATCCGTAGGACTAGTGGGCACAGATACGCAGTATTTT.

This sequence joins TRBV7-8 and TRBJ2-2; 10 nucleotides align to TRBD1. J lost 0 bases, V lost 2 bases, and 15 bases had no gene match. The CDR3 has 21 residues. Germline assignment: CDR1 SGHVS and CDR2 FQNEAQ. CDR3 DNA sequence: TGTGCCAGCAGCTTAAAAGGGGTTTACGGGACAGGGGACGCGAACACCGGGGAGCTGTTTTTT. Translating it yields CASSLKGVYGTGDANTGELFF.

The chain employs TRBV7-9 and TRBJ2-2; the D gene could be TRBD1 or TRBD2 (5 bases each). V dropped 5 bases and J dropped 3 bases, with 13 bases sitting between them. This CDR3 has 15 residues. CDR1 and CDR2 (germline): SEHNR, FQNEAQ (reference sequence). The DNA for the CDR3 is TGTGCCAGCAGCCCTCGGGGCAGGGACACCGGGGAGCTGTTTTTT. This translates into CASSPRGRDTGELFF.

The CDR3 reads CAWSAVGPRPYEQYF. In nucleotides, the CDR3 is TGTGCCTGGAGTGCGGTAGGGCCCCGCCCCTACGAGCAGTACTTC. V gene TRBV30 combines with J gene TRBJ2-7; D call uncertain. Trimming took 1 base from V and 2 from J, leaving 15 bases between them. The CDR3 covers 15 residues. Per germline, CDR1 GTSNPN and CDR2 SVGIG (reference sequence).

This clone occurred once. In nucleotides, the CDR3 is TGCGCCAGCAGCTTGGCGCCCTACGAGCAGTACTTC. This gives the protein CASSLAPYEQYF. The chain couples TRBV5-1 to TRBJ2-7, with D hard to call. Between the trimmed V and J ends, which lost 0 bases and 2 bases, there was a span of 3 bases. Germline loops: CDR1 SGHRS, CDR2 YFSETQ. CDR3 size: 12 residues.

The V call is TRBV2, the J call TRBJ1-6; D not certain. Trimming stripped 3 bases from V and 0 bases from J, with 21 bases between. The CDR3 runs to 20 residues. Germline V gene lookup returns CDR1 SNHLY and CDR2 FYNNEI. CDR3 sequence reads: CASSERRSVGISSYNSPLHF. For the CDR3, the DNA is TGTGCCAGCAGTGAGAGGAGGTCAGTCGGAATTAGCTCCTATAATTCACCCCTCCACTTT.

The chain uses TRBV18 and TRBJ2-5, with D perhaps TRBD1 or TRBD2 (5 bases each). The CDR3 contains 13 residues. Germline CDR1 KGHSH, CDR2 LQKENI. Trimming took off 5 bases at V and 1 base at J, with 8 bases between the two ends. The CDR3 DNA reads as TGTGCCAGCTCAGGGGACCTCCAAGAGACCCAGTACTTC. Translated, it gives CASSGDLQETQYF. Full variable domain (rest looked up from reference TRBV18 and TRBJ2-5): NAGVMQNPRHLVRRRGQEARLRCSPMKGHSHVYWYRQLPEEGLKFMVYLQKENIIDESGMPKERFSAEFPKEGPSILRIQQVVRGDSAAYFCASSGDLQETQYFGPGTRLLVL.

This clone was detected only once. This rearrangement joins TRBV18 to TRBJ1-3, with D possibly TRBD1 on 6 matching bases. Germline V gene sequence: CDR1 KGHSH, CDR2 LQKENI. V lost 6 bases to trimming and J lost 3 bases, with 9 bases between them. The CDR3 runs 13 residues. The CDR3: CASSRGDGNTIYF. As DNA, the CDR3 is TGTGCCAGCTCGAGGGGGGATGGAAACACCATATATTTT. The entire variable domain, with the rest obtained from reference TRBV18 and TRBJ1-3, is as follows: NAGVMQNPRHLVRRRGQEARLRCSPMKGHSHVYWYRQLPEEGLKFMVYLQKENIIDESGMPKERFSAEFPKEGPSILRIQQVVRGDSAAYFCASSRGDGNTIYFGEGSWLTVV.